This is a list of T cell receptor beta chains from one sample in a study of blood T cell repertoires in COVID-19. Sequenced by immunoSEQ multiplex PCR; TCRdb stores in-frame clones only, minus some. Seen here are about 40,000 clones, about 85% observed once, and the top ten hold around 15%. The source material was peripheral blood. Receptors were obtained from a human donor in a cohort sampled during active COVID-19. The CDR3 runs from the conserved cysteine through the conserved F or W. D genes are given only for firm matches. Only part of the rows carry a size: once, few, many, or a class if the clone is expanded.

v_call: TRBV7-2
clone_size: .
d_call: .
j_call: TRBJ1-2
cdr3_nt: TGTGCCAGCAGCCCAACCGGACAGAACTATGGCTACACCTTC
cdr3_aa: CASSPTGQNYGYTF

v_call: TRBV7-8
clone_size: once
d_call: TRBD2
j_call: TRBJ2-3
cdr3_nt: TGTGCCAGCAGCTTAACACTAGCGGGAGGCACAGATACGCAGTATTTT
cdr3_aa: CASSLTLAGGTDTQYF

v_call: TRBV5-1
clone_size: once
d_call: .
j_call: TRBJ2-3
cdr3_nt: TGCGCCAGCAGTTCCGCTAGCACCCCCACAGATACGCAGTATTTT
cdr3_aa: CASSSASTPTDTQYF

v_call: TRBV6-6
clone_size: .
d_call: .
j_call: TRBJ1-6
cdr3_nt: TGTGCCAGCAGTTACGGACAGATCTATAATTCACCCCTCCACTTT
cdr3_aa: CASSYGQIYNSPLHF

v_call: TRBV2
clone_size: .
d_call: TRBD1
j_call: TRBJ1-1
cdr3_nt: TGTGCCGGAGACAGGGGGTGGAACACTGAAGCTTTCTTT
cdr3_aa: CAGDRGWNTEAFF

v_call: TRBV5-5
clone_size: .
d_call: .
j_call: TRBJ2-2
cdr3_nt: TGTGCCAGCAGCGCAGCCCGACAAACCACCGGGGAGCTGTTTTTT
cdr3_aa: CASSAARQTTGELFF

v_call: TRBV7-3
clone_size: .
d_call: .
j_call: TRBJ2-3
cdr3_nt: TGTGCCAGCAGCCAAACGGGTGTGACGGATACGCAGTATTTT
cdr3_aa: CASSQTGVTDTQYF

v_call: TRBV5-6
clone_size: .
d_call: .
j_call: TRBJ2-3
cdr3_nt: TGTGCCAGCAGCTTGAAAGCGGGTACGCAGTATTTT
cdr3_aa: CASSLKAGTQYF

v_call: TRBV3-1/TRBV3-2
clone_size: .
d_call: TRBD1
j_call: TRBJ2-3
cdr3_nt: TGTGCCAGCAGCGCTGGGACAGGAGGCACAGATACGCAGTATTTT
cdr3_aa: CASSAGTGGTDTQYF

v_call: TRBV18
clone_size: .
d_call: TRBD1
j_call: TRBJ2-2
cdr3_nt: TGTGCCAGCTCACCCCGACAGGGGGCTACCGGGGAGCTGTTTTTT
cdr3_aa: CASSPRQGATGELFF

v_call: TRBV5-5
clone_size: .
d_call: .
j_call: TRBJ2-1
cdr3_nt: TGTGCCAGCAGCTTGGATGGCGGCGATAATGAGCAGTTCTTC
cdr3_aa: CASSLDGGDNEQFF

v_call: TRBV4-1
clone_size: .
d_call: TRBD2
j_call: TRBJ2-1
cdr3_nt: TGCGCCAGCAGCCAAGATCCAGCGGGGGGCGTCAGCTCCTACAATGAGCAGTTCTTC
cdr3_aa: CASSQDPAGGVSSYNEQFF

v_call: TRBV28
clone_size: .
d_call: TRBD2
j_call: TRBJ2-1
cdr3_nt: TGTGCCAGCAGTTTGGGGGGGGGTTACCACAATGAGCAGTTCTTC
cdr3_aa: CASSLGGGYHNEQFF

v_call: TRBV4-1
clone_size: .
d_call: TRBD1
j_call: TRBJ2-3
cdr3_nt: TGCGCCAGCAGCCCTAACCGGGACAGGGACACAGATACGCAGTATTTT
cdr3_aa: CASSPNRDRDTDTQYF

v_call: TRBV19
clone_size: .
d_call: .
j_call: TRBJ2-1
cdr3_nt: TGTGCCAGTAGTCCTAGGCCGGAGAATGAGCAGTTCTTC
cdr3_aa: CASSPRPENEQFF

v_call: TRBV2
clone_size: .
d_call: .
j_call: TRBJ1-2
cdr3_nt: TGTGCCAGCAGTGAAGCGAGGATATCAGTCTATGGCTACACCTTC
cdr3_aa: CASSEARISVYGYTF

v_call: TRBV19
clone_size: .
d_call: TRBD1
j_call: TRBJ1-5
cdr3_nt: TGTGCCAGTAGTGGCGGTTGGTCAGGGGGCAGTGGACAGCCCCAGCATTTT
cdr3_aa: CASSGGWSGGSGQPQHF

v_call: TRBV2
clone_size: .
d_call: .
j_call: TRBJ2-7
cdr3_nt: TGTACGACGGGGAGCTCCTACGAGCAGTACTTC
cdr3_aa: CTTGSSYEQYF

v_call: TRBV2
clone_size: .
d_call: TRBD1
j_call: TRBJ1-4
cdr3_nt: TGTGCCAGCAGATTCGACAGGGGATTTACTGAAAAACTGTTTTTT
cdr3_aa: CASRFDRGFTEKLFF

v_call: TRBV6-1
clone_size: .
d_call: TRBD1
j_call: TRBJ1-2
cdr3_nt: TGTGCCAGCAGTGAAGCGGGGACAGCCTATGGCTACACCTTC
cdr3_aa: CASSEAGTAYGYTF

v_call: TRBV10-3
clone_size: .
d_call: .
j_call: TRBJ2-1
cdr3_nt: TGTGCCATCAGAGTTCCACCTAACAATGAGCAGTTCTTC
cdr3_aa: CAIRVPPNNEQFF

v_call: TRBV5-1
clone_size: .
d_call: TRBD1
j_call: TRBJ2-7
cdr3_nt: TGCGCCAGCAGCTTGGAGGGACAGGGGAACGAGCAGTACTTC
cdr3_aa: CASSLEGQGNEQYF

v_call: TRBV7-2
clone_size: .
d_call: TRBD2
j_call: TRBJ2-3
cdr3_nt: TGTGCCAGCAGCTTAGTACGGGGGGGTGCAGATACGCAGTATTTT
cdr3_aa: CASSLVRGGADTQYF

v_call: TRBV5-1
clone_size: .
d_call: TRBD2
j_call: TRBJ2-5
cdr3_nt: TGCGCCAGCAGCCCGGGACTAGTATGGGGGGAGACCCAGTACTTC
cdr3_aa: CASSPGLVWGETQYF

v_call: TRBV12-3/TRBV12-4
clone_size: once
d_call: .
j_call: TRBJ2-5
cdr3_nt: TGTGCCAGCAGTTTACTGCAGCAAGAGACCCAGTACTTC
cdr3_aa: CASSLLQQETQYF

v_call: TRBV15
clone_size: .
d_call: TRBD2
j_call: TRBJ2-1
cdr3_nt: TGTGCCACCAGCAGAGGCCCGAGCGGGGGCGACAATGAGCAGTTCTTC
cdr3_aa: CATSRGPSGGDNEQFF

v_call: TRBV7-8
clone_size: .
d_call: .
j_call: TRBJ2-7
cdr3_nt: TGTGCCAGCAGCCCCCTCAGACAGACAAGCTCCTACGAGCAGTACTTC
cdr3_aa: CASSPLRQTSSYEQYF

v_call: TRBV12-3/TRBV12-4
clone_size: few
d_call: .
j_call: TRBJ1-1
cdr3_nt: TGTGCCAGCCAACTCACAGGAGACACTGAAGCTTTCTTT
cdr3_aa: CASQLTGDTEAFF

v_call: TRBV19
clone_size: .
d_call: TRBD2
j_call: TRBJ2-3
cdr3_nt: TGTGCCAGTAGTGGTGGGGCTAGCGGGGGTCATCCTAGCACAGATACGCAGTATTTT
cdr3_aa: CASSGGASGGHPSTDTQYF

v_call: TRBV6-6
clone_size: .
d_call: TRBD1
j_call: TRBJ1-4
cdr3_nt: TGTGCCAGCAGGCTCCGGGACAGGGGCGAAAAACTGTTTTTT
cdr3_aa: CASRLRDRGEKLFF

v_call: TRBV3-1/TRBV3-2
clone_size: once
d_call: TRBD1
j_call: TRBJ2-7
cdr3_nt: TGTGCCAGCAGCCTCAAGGGCCCGGGACAGGGCTCCTACGAGCAGTACTTC
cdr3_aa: CASSLKGPGQGSYEQYF

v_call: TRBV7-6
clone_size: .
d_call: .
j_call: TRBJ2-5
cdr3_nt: TGTGCCAGCAGCACAAAACAAGAGACCCAGTACTTC
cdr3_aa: CASSTKQETQYF

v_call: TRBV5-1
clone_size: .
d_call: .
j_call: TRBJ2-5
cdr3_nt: TGCGCCAGCAGCTTCAGTTTGCAAGAGACCCAGTACTTC
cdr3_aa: CASSFSLQETQYF

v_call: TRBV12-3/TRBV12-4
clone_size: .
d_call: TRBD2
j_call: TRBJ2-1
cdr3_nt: TGTGCCAGCAGTTTAGGAGGGAGGGATGAGCAGTTCTTC
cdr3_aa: CASSLGGRDEQFF

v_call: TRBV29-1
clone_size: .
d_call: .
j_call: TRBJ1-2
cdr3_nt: TGCAGCGTTGCGCGCTTAGAACAGGGCCGCTATGGCTACACCTTC
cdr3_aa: CSVARLEQGRYGYTF

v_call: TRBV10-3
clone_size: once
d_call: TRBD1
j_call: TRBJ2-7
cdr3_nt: TGTGCCATCAGTGGAGGGACAGAGTCCTACGAGCAGTACTTC
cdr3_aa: CAISGGTESYEQYF

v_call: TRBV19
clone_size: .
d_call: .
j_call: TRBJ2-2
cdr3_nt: TGTGCCAGTAGTATTACAGGCTCGAACACCGGGGAGCTGTTTTTT
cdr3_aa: CASSITGSNTGELFF

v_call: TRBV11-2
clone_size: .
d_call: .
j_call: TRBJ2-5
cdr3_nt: TGTGCCAGCAGACCGGGCCCTAGTCGGGGAGAGACCCAGTACTTC
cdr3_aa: CASRPGPSRGETQYF

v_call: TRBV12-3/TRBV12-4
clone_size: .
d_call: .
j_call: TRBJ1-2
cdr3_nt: TGTGCCAGCAGTTTAAGCAGAGGCGGTGGCTACACCTTC
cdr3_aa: CASSLSRGGGYTF

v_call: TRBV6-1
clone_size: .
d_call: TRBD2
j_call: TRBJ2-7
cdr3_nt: TGTGCCAGCAGTGAAGGGGGGGGAAAGCAGTACTTC
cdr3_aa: CASSEGGGKQYF

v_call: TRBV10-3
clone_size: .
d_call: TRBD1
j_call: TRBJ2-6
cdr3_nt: TGTGCCACTACTAGGACAGGGGGAGGCTCTGGGGCCAACGTCCTGACTTTC
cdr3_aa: CATTRTGGGSGANVLTF

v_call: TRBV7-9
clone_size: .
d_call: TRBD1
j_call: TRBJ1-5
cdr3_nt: TGTGCCAGCAGCCGAGGACAGGGAAGGACCAATCAGCCCCAGCATTTT
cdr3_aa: CASSRGQGRTNQPQHF

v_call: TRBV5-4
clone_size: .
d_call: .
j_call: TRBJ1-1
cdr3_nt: TGTGCCAGCAGCTTGGTTAGCAGCCATTATGAAGCTTTCTTT
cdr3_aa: CASSLVSSHYEAFF

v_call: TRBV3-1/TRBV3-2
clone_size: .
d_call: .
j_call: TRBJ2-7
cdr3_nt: TGTGCCAGCAGCCCCTTCCACGAGCAGTACTTC
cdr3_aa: CASSPFHEQYF

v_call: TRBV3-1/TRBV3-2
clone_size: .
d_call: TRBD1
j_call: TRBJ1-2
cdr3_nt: TGTGCCAGCAGCCCGGACAGGGGGCTTGGCTACACCTTC
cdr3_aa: CASSPDRGLGYTF